The 17 T cell receptor beta chains below come from one sample, sequenced in a study of blood T cell repertoires in COVID-19. The assay was immunoSEQ multiplex PCR, and TCRdb's table has in-frame clones only and misses some. The sample has more than 200,000 clones, about 90% seen once. Sequenced sample: peripheral blood. The receptors were gathered from a man between 18 and 29 years old with active or convalescent COVID-19.

The rearrangement uses TRBV28 and TRBJ2-7; TRBD1 matches at 8 bases. The CDR3 is 12 amino acids. J gave up 5 bases and V 6 bases, and 3 bases lay outside the gene matches. Germline V gene lookup returns CDR1 MDHEN and CDR2 SYDVKM. CDR3 nucleotide sequence: TGTGCCAGCAGGGGGACAGGCCACGAGCAGTACTTC. This encodes CASRGTGHEQYF.

The gene calls are TRBV6-5 and TRBJ2-3, with TRBD1 matching 11 bases. The ends lost 5 bases at V and 3 bases at J; junction bases unmatched: 4. In germline, CDR1 is MNHEY, CDR2 SVGAGI. This CDR3 is built from 15 residues. CDR3 bases: TGTGCCAGCAGTACGGGACAGGGGGGGACAGATACGCAGTATTTT. Its protein is CASSTGQGGTDTQYF.

The V call is TRBV5-6, the J call TRBJ2-7; D possibly corresponds to TRBD1 (5 bases). This CDR3 has 12 residues. The germline V gene has CDR1 SGHDT and CDR2 YYEEEE. Trimming took off 4 bases at V and 6 bases at J, with 11 bases between the two ends. The CDR3 DNA reads TGTGCCAGCAGCCAGGGTTTTGGCGAGCAGTACTTC. It codes for CASSQGFGEQYF.

The chain carries TRBV18 and TRBJ2-4, with TRBD2 as a possible D gene (6 bases). CDR3 length: 15 amino acids. Trimming cost V 3 bases and J 6 bases, with 15 bases left between them. Germline values: CDR1 KGHSH, CDR2 LQKENI. CDR3 in DNA: TGTGCCAGCTCACCTCCCGGGGGAGCTACAAACATTCAGTACTTC. This codes for CASSPPGGATNIQYF.

The V gene is TRBV3-1 (or the pseudogene TRBV3-2), the J gene TRBJ2-7; TRBD1 might be the D (6 bases). Trimming cost V 8 bases and J 2 bases, with 10 bases left between them. This CDR3 spans 12 amino acids. CDR1 and CDR2 from the germline V gene are LGHDT and YNNKEL (reference sequence). In DNA, the CDR3 is TGTGCCAGCGAGGACAGTGCCTACGAGCAGTACTTC. This translates into CASEDSAYEQYF.

The chain combines TRBV7-8 with TRBJ1-5, with 7 bases identical to TRBD1. The J segment lost 4 bases and the V segment lost 3 bases, leaving 6 bases of the junction unmatched. Germline V gene data show CDR1 as SGHVS and CDR2 as FQNEAQ. CDR3 length: 15 amino acids. Here the CDR3 DNA reads TGTGCCAGCAGCTTCCCGGGACAGCGAAATCAGCCCCAGCATTTT. This gives the protein CASSFPGQRNQPQHF. The whole variable domain, remainder taken from reference TRBV7-8 and TRBJ1-5, is GAGVSQSPRYKVAKRGQDVALRCDPISGHVSLFWYQQALGQGPEFLTYFQNEAQLDKSGLPSDRFFAERPEGSVSTLKIQRTQQEDSAVYLCASSFPGQRNQPQHFGDGTRLSIL.

The chain employs TRBV30 and TRBJ1-2; 9 bases line up with TRBD1. V lost 5 bases, J lost 3 bases, and 4 bases stayed unmatched. This CDR3 comprises 13 residues. Germline values: CDR1 GTSNPN, CDR2 SVGIG (reference sequence). The CDR3 protein is CAWGGTGHYGYTF. The DNA for the CDR3 is TGTGCCTGGGGAGGGACAGGGCACTATGGCTACACCTTC.

This chain links TRBV15 with TRBJ2-3, with D unresolved. CDR3 length: 13 amino acids. Per germline, CDR1 LNHNV and CDR2 YYDKDF (reference sequence). V lost 7 bases and J 0 bases, leaving 8 bases between the germline ends. The CDR3 nucleotides read TGTGCCACCAAGGCGGAAAGCACAGATACGCAGTATTTT. The encoded protein is CATKAESTDTQYF.

The rearrangement links TRBV24-1 to TRBJ2-3; 8 nucleotides line up with TRBD2. This CDR3 contains 17 residues. From germline, CDR1 is KGHDR and CDR2 SFDVKD. After removal of 3 bases from V and 4 bases from J, the junction contained 11 bases not matched to a gene. CDR3 residues: CATSDRARGRLSDTQYF. In DNA form, the CDR3 reads TGTGCCACCAGTGATCGTGCTCGCGGGAGGTTGTCAGATACGCAGTATTTT.

The rearrangement links TRBV7-2 to TRBJ2-2; D is possibly TRBD1 (6 bases). The CDR3 extends over 15 amino acids. The germline V gene has CDR1 SGHTA and CDR2 FQGNSA. V dropped 2 bases and J dropped 6 bases, with 13 bases sitting between them. CDR3 bases: TGTGCCAGCAGCTTAAGTGGGGGCTTAGCCGGGGAGCTGTTTTTT. It specifies CASSLSGGLAGELFF.

This chain connects TRBV5-1 to TRBJ2-1; the match to TRBD2 covers 13 bases. Germline values: CDR1 SGHRS, CDR2 YFSETQ. This CDR3 spans 16 amino acids. The V and J ends lost 4 bases and 5 bases, in that order; junction bases with no gene match: 6. CDR3 DNA: TGCGCCAGCAGCACCAGGACTAGCGGGAGAAACAATGAGCAGTTCTTC. Translation gives CASSTRTSGRNNEQFF. The full variable domain, with the rest looked up from reference TRBV5-1 and TRBJ2-1, is KAGVTQTPRYLIKTRGQQVTLSCSPISGHRSVSWYQQTPGQGLQFLFEYFSETQRNKGNFPGRFSGRQFSNSRSEMNVSTLELGDSALYLCASSTRTSGRNNEQFFGPGTRLTVL.

The chain combines TRBV28 with TRBJ1-6; 12 bases are a match to TRBD1. Trimming cost V 10 bases and J 0 bases; bases outside gene matches: 10. The CDR3 has 18 residues. Germline assignment: CDR1 MDHEN and CDR2 SYDVKM. The CDR3 is CANPGTGGLSSYNSPLHF. As DNA, the CDR3 is TGTGCCAACCCCGGGACAGGGGGCTTAAGCTCCTATAATTCACCCCTCCACTTT. The variable domain in full, with the rest retrieved from reference TRBV28 and TRBJ1-6, is DVKVTQSSRYLVKRTGEKVFLECVQDMDHENMFWYRQDPGLGLRLIYFSYDVKMKEKGDIPEGYSVSREKKERFSLILESASTNQTSMYLCANPGTGGLSSYNSPLHFGNGTRLTVT.

This clone occurred once. The CDR3 loop reads CASSSTGNYGYTF. The CDR3 bases are TGTGCCAGCAGTTCGACAGGGAACTATGGCTACACCTTC. The V call is TRBV27, the J call TRBJ1-2; 7 nucleotides align to TRBD1. The CDR3 has 13 amino acids. The germline gives CDR1 MNHEY, CDR2 SMNVEV (reference sequence). The trim removed 4 bases at V and 2 bases at J, leaving 1 base unmatched.

The chain joins TRBV19 to TRBJ1-2; unclear D gene. V was cut by 3 bases and J by 0 bases, with 11 bases left in between. The germline CDR1 and CDR2 sequences are LNHDA and SQIVND (reference sequence). This CDR3 comprises 15 residues. CDR3 in DNA: TGTGCCAGTAGTATTCGGAGGGTTCCTAACTATGGCTACACCTTC. Translation: CASSIRRVPNYGYTF.

The V and J genes are TRBV27 and TRBJ1-1; D call uncertain. The V gene lost 3 bases and the J gene lost 0 bases, with 5 bases spanning the gap. Germline lookup yields CDR1 MNHEY and CDR2 SMNVEV (reference sequence). The CDR3 totals 13 residues. The CDR3 sequence is CASSFRLNTEAFF. CDR3 sequence (DNA): TGTGCCAGCAGTTTTCGTCTGAACACTGAAGCTTTCTTT.

This chain uses TRBV7-3 with TRBJ1-3; possible D gene TRBD1, 5 bases. This CDR3 comprises 16 residues. V dropped 4 bases and J dropped 3 bases, with 16 bases sitting between them. CDR1 is SGHTA, CDR2 FQGTGA, per germline. CDR3 in amino acids: CASSSSTGVGGNTIYF. CDR3 coding DNA: TGTGCCAGCAGCTCCTCAACGGGGGTGGGTGGAAACACCATATATTTT.

The chain uses TRBV20-1 and TRBJ1-1, with D hard to call. Trimming cost V 2 bases and J 11 bases, with 12 bases left between them. The length of the CDR3 is 11 residues. Germline CDR1 reads DFQATT; CDR2 reads SNEGSKA (reference sequence). The CDR3 sequence is CSARPGSWAFF. The CDR3, as DNA: TGCAGTGCTAGACCGGGATCGTGGGCTTTCTTT.